The subject of this entry is one TCR beta chain. This specimen belongs to a study of blood T cell repertoires in COVID-19. Background on the study: Sites across the United States, Italy and Spain contributed samples from acute and convalescent COVID-19. Sample material is recorded as cDNA or gDNA derived from T cells, B-cell-depleted T cells, or PBMCs.

Original methodology: Scientists estimated how many nucleated cells there were by amplifying reference gene primers. Data came from immunoSEQ multiplex PCR; TCRdb stores just in-frame clones and leaves some out. The DNA was the basis for D and trimming; V, J and clone size are from that table. The sample includes about 140,000 clones, about 90% of them seen just once. The source material was peripheral blood. This TCR was recovered from a man in his fifties or sixties with active or convalescent COVID-19.

CDR3 protein: CASSGEGDEKLFF. The CDR3 DNA is TGTGCCAGCAGCGGGGAGGGGGATGAAAAACTGTTTTTT. The rearrangement uses TRBV9 and TRBJ1-4; perhaps TRBD1 as D (6 bases). This CDR3 is 13 amino acids long. V was clipped by 3 bases and J by 6 bases, with 9 bases between them. Germline CDR1 is SGDLS and CDR2 is YYNGEE.